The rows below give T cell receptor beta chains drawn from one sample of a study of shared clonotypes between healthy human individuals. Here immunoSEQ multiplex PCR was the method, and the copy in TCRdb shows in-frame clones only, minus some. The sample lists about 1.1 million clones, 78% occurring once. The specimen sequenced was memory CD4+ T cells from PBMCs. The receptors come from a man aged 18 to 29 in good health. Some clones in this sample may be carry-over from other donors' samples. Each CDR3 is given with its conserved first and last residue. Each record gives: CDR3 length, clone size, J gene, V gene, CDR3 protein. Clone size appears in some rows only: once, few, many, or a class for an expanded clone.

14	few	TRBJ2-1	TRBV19	CASQTGTTYNEQFF
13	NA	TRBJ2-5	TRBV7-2	CASSLITQETQYF
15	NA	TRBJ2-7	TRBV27	CASSLSLSGSYEQYF
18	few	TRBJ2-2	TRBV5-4	CASSGGLAGDRATGELFF
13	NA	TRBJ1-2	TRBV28	CASSPGSSYGYTF
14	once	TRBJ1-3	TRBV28	CASSFVYSGNTIYF
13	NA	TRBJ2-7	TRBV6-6	CASRLTGGYEQYF
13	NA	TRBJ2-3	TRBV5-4	CASAIDSTDTQYF
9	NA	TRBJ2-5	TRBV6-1	CASTGTQYF
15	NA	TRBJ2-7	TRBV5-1	CASSRAESASYEQYF
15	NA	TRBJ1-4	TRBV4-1	CASSQGNGVGEKLFF
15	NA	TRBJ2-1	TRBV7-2	CASSFSGGFDNEQFF
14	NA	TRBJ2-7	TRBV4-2	CASSQDLNVYEQYF
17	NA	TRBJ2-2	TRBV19	CASIRDGGTTRTGELFF
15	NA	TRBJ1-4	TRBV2	CASSDSQTTNEKLFF
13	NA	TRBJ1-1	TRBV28	CANRQTLNTEAFF
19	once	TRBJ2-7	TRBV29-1	CSVSRPGTSGSQGPYEQYF
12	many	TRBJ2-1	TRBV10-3	CAISEILSEQFF
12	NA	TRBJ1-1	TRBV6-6	CASTPSGVEAFF
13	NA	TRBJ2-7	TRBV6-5	CASSTGTGYEQYF
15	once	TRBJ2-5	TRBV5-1	CASSLWLAVQETQYF
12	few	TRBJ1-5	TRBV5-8	CASSSPFQPQHF
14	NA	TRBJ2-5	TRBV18	CASSPRELESTQYF
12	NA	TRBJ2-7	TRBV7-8	CASSTPGGEQYF
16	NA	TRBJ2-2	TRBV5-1	CASSTGLAGVTGELFF
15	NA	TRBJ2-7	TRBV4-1	CASSQDSLAGAEQYF
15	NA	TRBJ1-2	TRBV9	CASSVEGRGRNGYTF
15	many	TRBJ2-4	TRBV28	CASSLPTSGGNIQYF
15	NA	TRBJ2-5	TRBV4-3	CASSLGLRTRDGLNF
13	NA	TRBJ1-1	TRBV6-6	CASRPGTNTEAFF
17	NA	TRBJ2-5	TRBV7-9	CASSPGTSGRSGETQYF
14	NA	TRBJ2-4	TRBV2	CASSVGGSHNIQYF
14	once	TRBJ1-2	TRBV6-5	CASSYSPEGYGYTF
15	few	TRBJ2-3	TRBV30	CAWGRLAGTADTQYF
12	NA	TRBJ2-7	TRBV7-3	CASSTTSYEQYF
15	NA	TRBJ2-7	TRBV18	CASSPPGPRSGKQYF
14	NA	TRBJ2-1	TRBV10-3	CAIMEGLADNEQFF
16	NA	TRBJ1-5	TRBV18	CASSPPGQGVNQPQHF
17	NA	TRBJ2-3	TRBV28	CASSAGLLAGGADTQYF